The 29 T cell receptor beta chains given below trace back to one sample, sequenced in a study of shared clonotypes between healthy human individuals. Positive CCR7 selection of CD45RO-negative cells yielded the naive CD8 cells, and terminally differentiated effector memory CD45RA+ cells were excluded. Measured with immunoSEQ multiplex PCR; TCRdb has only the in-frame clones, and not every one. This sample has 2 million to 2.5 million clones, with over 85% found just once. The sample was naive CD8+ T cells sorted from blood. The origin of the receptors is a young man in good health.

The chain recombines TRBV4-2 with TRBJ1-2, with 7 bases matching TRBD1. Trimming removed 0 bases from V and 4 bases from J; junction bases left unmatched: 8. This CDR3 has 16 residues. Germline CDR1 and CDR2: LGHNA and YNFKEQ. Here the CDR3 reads CASSQDGTEEFYGYTF. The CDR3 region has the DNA TGTGCCAGCAGCCAAGATGGGACAGAAGAATTCTATGGCTACACCTTC.

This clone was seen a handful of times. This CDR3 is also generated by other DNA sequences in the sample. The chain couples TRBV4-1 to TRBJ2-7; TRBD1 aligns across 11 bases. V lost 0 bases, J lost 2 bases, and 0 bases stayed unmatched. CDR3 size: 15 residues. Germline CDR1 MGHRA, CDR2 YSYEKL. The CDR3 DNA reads TGCGCCAGCAGCCAAGAGGGACAGGGGGCCTACGAGCAGTACTTC. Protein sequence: CASSQEGQGAYEQYF.

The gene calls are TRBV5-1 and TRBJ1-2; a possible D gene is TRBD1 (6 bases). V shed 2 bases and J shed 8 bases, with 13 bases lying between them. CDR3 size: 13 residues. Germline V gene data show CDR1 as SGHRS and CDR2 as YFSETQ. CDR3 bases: TGCGCCAGCAGCTTCTCGGACAGACAGGGCTACACCTTC. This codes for CASSFSDRQGYTF.

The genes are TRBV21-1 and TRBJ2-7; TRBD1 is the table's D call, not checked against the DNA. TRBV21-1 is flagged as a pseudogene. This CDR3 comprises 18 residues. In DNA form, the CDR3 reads TGTGCCAGCACCCGGCTAGGACAACATAAAATTATCTCCTACGAGCAGTACTTC. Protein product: CASTRLGQHKIISYEQYF.

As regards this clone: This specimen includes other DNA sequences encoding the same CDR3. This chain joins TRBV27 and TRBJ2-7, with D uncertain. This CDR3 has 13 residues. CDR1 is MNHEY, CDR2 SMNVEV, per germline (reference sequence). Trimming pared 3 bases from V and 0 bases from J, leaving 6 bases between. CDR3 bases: TGTGCCAGCAGTTTTGGAGCCTCCTACGAGCAGTACTTC. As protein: CASSFGASYEQYF.

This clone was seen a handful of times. The CDR3 DNA sequence: TGTGCCTTGGAGAACACTGAAGCTTTCTTT. It translates to CALENTEAFF. The rearrangement links TRBV30 to TRBJ1-1; no reliable D call. The CDR3 contains 10 residues. Trimming took off 7 bases at V and 1 base at J, with 4 bases between the two ends. CDR1 and CDR2 (germline): GTSNPN, SVGIG (reference sequence).

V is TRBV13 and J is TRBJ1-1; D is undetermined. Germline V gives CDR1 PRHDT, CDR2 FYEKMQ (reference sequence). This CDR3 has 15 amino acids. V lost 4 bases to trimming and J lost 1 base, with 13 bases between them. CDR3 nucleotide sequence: TGTGCCAGCAGCTCCCCCCCCGATGGGAACACTGAAGCTTTCTTT. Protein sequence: CASSSPPDGNTEAFF. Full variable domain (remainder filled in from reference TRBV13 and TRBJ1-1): AAGVIQSPRHLIKEKRETATLKCYPIPRHDTVYWYQQGPGQDPQFLISFYEKMQSDKGSIPDRFSAQQFSDYHSELNMSSLELGDSALYFCASSSPPDGNTEAFFGQGTRLTVV.

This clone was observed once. The CDR3 protein is CASSVVPAGSIQGEQFF. DNA for the CDR3: TGTGCCAGCAGCGTAGTGCCAGCGGGGAGCATACAGGGCGAGCAGTTCTTC. The rearrangement links TRBV9 to TRBJ2-1; weak D call: TRBD2 (7 bases). V was trimmed by 0 bases and J by 10 bases, leaving 23 bases between them. CDR3 length: 17 residues. Germline V gene data show CDR1 as SGDLS and CDR2 as YYNGEE.

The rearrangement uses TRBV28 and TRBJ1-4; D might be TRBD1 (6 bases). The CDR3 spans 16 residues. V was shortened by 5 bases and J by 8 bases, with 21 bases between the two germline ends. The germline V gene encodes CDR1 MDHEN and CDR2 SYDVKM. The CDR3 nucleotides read TGTGCCAGCAGTCCCCTGACAGGAGGCGGAGTCGAAAAACTGTTTTTT. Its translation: CASSPLTGGGVEKLFF. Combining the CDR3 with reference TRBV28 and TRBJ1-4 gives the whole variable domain DVKVTQSSRYLVKRTGEKVFLECVQDMDHENMFWYRQDPGLGLRLIYFSYDVKMKEKGDIPEGYSVSREKKERFSLILESASTNQTSMYLCASSPLTGGGVEKLFFGSGTQLSVL.

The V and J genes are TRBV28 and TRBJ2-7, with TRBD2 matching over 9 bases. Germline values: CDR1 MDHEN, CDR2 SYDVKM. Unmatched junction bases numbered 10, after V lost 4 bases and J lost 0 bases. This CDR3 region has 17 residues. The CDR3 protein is CASSYWREGPSSYEQYF. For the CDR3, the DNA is TGTGCCAGCAGTTACTGGCGGGAGGGTCCAAGCTCCTACGAGCAGTACTTC.

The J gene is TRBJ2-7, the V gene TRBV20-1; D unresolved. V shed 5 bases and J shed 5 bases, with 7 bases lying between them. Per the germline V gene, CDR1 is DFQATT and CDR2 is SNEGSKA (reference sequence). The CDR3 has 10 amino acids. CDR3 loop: CSAADDEQYF. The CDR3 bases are TGCAGTGCTGCAGACGACGAGCAGTACTTC.

The CDR3 reads CASSLAMPQLYTF. Here the CDR3 DNA reads TGTGCCAGCAGCTTGGCAATGCCCCAACTCTACACCTTC. V and J are TRBV7-8 and TRBJ1-2; D unclear. Trimming removed 3 bases at V and 10 bases at J, with 15 bases between. There are 13 residues in the CDR3. Germline V lookup: CDR1 SGHVS, CDR2 FQNEAQ.

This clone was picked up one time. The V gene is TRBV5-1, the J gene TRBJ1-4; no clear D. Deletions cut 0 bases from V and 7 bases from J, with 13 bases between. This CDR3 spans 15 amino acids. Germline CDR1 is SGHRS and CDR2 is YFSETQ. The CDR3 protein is CASSLGEAPGEKLFF. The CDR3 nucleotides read TGCGCCAGCAGCTTGGGGGAGGCTCCAGGTGAAAAACTGTTTTTT.

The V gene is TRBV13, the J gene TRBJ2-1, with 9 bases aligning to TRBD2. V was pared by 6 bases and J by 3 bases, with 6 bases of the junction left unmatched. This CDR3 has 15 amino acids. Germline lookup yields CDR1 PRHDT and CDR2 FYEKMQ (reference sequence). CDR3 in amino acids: CASSPTTSGYNEQFF. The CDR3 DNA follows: TGTGCCAGCAGTCCCACGACTAGCGGCTACAATGAGCAGTTCTTC. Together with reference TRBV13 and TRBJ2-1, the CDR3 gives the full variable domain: AAGVIQSPRHLIKEKRETATLKCYPIPRHDTVYWYQQGPGQDPQFLISFYEKMQSDKGSIPDRFSAQQFSDYHSELNMSSLELGDSALYFCASSPTTSGYNEQFFGPGTRLTVL.

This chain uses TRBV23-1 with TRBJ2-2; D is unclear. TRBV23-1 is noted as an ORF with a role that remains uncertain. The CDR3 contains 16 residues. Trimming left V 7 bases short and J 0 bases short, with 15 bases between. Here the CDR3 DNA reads TGCGCCAGCACTCCGCCCGCCGGCCCGAACACCGGGGAGCTGTTTTTT. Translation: CASTPPAGPNTGELFF.

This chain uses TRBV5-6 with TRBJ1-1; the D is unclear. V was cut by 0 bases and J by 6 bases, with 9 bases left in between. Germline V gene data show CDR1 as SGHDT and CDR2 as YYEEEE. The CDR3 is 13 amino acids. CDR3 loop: CASSLGSSAEAFF. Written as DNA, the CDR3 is TGTGCCAGCAGCTTGGGTTCTAGCGCTGAAGCTTTCTTT.

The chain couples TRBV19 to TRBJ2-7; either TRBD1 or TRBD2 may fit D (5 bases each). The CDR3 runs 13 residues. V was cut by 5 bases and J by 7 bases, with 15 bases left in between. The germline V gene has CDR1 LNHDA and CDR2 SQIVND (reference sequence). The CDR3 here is CASSAYSGSEQYF. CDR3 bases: TGTGCCAGTAGTGCTTACTCAGGGAGTGAGCAGTACTTC.

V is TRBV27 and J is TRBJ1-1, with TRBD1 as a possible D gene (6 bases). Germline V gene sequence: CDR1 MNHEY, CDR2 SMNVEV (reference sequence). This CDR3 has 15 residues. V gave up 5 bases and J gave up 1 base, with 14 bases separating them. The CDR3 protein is CASSLQGFWNTEAFF. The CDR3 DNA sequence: TGTGCCAGCAGTCTCCAGGGGTTTTGGAACACTGAAGCTTTCTTT.

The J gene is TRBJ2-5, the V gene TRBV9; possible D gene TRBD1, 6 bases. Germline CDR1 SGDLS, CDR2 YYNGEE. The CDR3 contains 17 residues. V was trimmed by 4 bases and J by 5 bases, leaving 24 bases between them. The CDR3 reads CASSYKKGPPGVETQYF. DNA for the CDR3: TGTGCCAGCAGCTATAAAAAGGGCCCCCCAGGGGTGGAGACCCAGTACTTC.

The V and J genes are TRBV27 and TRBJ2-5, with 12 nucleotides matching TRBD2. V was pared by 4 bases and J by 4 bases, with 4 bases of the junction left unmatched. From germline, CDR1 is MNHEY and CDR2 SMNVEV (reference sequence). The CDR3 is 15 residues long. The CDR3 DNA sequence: TGTGCCAGCAGTTCCACGGGACTAGCGGGAGAGACCCAGTACTTC. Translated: CASSSTGLAGETQYF.

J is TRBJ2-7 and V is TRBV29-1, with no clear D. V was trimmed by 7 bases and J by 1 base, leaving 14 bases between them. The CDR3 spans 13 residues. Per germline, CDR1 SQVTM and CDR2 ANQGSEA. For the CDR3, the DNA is TGCAGCGGGACGGACCCCACATCCTACGAGCAGTACTTC. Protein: CSGTDPTSYEQYF.

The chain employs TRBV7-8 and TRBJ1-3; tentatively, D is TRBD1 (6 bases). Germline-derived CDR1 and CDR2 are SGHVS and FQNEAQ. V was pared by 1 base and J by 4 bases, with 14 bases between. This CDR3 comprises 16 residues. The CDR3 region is CASSLGRGQGGNTIYF. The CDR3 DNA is TGTGCCAGCAGCTTAGGGAGAGGGCAGGGGGGAAACACCATATATTTT.

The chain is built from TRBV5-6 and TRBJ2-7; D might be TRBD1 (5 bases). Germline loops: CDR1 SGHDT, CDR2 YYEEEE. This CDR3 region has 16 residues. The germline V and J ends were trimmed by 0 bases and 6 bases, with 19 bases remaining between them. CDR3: CASSLGQRIGASEQYF. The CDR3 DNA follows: TGTGCCAGCAGCTTGGGACAACGAATAGGGGCCAGCGAGCAGTACTTC.

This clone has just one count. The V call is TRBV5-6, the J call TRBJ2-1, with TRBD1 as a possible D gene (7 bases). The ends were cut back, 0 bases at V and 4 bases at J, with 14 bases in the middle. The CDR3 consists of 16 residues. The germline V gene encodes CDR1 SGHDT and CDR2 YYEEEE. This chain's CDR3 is CASSLAVEGAYNEQFF. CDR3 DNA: TGTGCCAGCAGCTTGGCCGTGGAGGGGGCTTACAATGAGCAGTTCTTC.

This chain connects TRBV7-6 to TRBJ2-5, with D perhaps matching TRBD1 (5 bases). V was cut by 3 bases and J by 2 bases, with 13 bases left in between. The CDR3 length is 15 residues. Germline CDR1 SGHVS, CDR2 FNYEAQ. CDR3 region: CASSFGREGQETQYF. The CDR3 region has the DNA TGTGCCAGCAGCTTCGGCAGGGAAGGGCAAGAGACCCAGTACTTC.

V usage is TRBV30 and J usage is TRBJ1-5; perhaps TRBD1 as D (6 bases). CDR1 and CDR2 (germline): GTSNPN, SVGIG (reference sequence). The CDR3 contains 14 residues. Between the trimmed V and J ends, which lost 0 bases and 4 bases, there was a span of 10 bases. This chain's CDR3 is CAWSVPQGNQPQHF. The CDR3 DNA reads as TGTGCCTGGAGTGTTCCACAGGGAAATCAGCCCCAGCATTTT.

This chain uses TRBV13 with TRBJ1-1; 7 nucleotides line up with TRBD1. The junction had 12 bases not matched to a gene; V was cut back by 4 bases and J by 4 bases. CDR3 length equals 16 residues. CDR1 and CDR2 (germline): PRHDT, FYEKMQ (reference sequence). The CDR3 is CASSSREQGSGTEAFF. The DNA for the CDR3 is TGTGCCAGCAGCTCACGTGAACAGGGGTCGGGCACTGAAGCTTTCTTT.

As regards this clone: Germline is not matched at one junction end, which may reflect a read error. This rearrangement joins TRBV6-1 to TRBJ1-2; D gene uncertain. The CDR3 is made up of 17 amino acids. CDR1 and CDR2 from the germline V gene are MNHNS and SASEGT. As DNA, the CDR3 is TGTGCCAGCAGGGAAGTATGGGAAGACCTGGTCGACTATGGCTACACCTTC. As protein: CASREVWEDLVDYGYTF.

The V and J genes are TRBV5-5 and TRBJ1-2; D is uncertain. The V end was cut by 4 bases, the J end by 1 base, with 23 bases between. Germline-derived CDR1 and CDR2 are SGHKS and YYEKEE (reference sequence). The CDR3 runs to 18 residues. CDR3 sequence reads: CASSPVVGSPMGNYGYTF. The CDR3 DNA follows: TGTGCCAGCAGCCCGGTTGTGGGGAGCCCAATGGGTAACTATGGCTACACCTTC.